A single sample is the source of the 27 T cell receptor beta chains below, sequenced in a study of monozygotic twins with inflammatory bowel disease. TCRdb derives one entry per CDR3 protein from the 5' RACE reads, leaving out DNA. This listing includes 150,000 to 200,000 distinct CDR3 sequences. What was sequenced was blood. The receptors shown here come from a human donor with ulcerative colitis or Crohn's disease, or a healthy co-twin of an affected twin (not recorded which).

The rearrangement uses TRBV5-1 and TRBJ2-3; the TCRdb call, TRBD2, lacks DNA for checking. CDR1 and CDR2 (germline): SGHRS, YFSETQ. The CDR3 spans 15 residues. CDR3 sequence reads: CASSQGLAVQDTQYF.

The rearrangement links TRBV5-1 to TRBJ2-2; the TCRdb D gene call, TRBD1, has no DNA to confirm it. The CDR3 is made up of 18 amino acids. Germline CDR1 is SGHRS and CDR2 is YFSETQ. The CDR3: CASSLAITGDRNTGELFF.

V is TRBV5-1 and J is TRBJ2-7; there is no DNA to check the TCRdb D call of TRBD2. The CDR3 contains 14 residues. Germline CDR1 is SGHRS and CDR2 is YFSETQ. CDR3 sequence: CASSHGGRDYEQYF.

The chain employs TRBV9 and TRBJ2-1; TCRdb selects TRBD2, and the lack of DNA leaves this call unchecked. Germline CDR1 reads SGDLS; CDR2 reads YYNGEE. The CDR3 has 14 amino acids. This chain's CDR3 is CASSVGGRRDEQFF.

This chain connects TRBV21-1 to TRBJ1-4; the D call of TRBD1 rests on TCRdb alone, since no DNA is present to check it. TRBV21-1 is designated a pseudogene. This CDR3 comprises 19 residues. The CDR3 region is CASSKEGEDRGSLNEKLFF.

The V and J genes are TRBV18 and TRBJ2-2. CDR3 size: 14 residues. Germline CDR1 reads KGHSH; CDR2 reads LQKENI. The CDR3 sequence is CASSPGLDTGELFF.

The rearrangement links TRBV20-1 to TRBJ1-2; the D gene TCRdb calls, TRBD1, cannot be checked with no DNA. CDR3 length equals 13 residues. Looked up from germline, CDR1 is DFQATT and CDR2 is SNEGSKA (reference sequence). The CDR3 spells CSALGQMGLGYTF.

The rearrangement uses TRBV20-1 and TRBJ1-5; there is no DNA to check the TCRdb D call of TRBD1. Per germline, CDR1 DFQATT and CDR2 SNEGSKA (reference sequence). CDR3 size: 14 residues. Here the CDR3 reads CSAVDRDAYQPQHF.

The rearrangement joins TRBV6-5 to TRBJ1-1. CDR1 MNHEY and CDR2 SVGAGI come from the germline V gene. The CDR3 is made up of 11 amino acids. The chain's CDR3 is CASSYQTEAFF.

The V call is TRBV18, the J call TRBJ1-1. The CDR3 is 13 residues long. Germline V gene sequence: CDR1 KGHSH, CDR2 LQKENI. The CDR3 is CATQQLQDTEAFF.

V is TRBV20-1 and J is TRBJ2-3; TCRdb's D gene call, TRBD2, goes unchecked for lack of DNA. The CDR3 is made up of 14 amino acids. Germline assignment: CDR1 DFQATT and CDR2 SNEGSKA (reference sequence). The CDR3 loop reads CSATGTSGRGTQYF.

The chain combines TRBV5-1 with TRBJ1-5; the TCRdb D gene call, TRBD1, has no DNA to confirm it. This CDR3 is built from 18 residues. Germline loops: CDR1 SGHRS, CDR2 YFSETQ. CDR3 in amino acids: CASSYGPRRQGDNQPQHF.

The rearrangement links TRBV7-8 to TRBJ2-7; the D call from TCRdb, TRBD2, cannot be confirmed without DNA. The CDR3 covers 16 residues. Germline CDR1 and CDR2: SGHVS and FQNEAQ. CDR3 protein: CASSLFLSGGSYEQYF.

The CDR3 sequence: CSARVQETQYF. The chain combines TRBV20-1 with TRBJ2-5. This CDR3 contains 11 residues. Germline CDR1 and CDR2: DFQATT and SNEGSKA (reference sequence).

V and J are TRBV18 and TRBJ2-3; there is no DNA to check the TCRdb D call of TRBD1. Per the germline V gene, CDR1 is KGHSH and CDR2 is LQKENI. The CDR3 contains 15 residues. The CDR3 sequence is CASSPRQGRTDTQYF.

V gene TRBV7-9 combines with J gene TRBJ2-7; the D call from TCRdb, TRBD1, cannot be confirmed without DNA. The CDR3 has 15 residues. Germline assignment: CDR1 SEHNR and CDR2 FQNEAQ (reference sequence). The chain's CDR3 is CASSTTGENSYEQYF.

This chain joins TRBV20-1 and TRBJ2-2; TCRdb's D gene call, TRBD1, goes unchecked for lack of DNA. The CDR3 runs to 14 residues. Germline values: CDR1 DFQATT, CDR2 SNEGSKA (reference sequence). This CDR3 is CSASRVKGTGELFF.

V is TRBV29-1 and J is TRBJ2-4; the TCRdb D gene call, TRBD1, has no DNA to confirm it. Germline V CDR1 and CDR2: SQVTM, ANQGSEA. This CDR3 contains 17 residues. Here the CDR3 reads CSVWVGTAVLAKNIQHF.

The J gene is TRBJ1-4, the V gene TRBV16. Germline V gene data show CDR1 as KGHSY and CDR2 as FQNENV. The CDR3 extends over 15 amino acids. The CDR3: CASSLSSGLVEKLFF.

Here the CDR3 reads CSVYGGATDTQYF. The chain joins TRBV29-1 to TRBJ2-3; TCRdb reports TRBD1, a call that lacks DNA to check it against. Germline CDR1 is SQVTM and CDR2 is ANQGSEA. The CDR3 sequence is 13 residues long.

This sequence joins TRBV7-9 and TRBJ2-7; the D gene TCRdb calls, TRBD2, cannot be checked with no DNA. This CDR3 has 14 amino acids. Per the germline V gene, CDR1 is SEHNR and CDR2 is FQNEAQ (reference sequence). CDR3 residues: CASSLGAASYEQYF.

The CDR3: CASSQEARGYSNQPQHF. The genes are TRBV4-2 and TRBJ1-5; the D gene TCRdb calls, TRBD1, cannot be checked with no DNA. In germline, CDR1 is LGHNA, CDR2 YNFKEQ. CDR3 length: 17 amino acids.

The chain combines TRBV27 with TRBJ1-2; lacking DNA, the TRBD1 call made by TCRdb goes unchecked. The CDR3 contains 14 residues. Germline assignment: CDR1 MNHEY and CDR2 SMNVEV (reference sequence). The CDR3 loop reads CASSRTGQHYGYTF.

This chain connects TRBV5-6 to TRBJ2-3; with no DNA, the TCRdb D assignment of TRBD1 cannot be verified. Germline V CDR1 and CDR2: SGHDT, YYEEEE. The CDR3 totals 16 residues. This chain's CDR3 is CASSLRAAYGADTQYF.

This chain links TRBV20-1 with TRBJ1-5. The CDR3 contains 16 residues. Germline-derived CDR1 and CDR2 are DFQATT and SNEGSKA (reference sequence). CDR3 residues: CSASSGEELSNQPQHF.

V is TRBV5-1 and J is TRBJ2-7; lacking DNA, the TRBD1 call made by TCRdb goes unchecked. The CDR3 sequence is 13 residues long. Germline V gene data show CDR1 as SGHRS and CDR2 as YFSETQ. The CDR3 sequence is CASSSDRPNAWYF. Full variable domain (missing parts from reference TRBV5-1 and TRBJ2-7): KAGVTQTPRYLIKTRGQQVTLSCSPISGHRSVSWYQQTPGQGLQFLFEYFSETQRNKGNFPGRFSGRQFSNSRSEMNVSTLELGDSALYLCASSSDRPNAWYFGPGTRLTVT.

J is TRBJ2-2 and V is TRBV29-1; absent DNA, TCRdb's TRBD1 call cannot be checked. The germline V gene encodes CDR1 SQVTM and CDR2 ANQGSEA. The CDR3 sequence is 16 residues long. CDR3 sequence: CSVGGRGATNTGELFF.